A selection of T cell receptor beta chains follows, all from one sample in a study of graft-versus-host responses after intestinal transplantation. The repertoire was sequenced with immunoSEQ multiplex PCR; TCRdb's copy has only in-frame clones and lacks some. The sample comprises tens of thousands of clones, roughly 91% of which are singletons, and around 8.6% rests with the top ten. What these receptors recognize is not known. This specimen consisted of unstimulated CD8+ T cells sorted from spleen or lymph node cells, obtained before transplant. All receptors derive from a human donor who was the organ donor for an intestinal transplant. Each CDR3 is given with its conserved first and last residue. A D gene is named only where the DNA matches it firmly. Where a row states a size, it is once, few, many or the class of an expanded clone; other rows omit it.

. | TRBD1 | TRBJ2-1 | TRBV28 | CASSRGTGIYNEQFF | TGTGCCAGCAGTAGAGGGACAGGGATTTACAATGAGCAGTTCTTC
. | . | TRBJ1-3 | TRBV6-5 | CASSSTGLTGNTIYF | TGTGCCAGCAGCTCCACCGGACTGACTGGAAACACCATATATTTT
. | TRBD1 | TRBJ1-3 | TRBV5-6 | CASSPGSTGGSGNTIYF | TGTGCCAGCAGCCCCGGGTCCACAGGGGGCTCTGGAAACACCATATATTTT
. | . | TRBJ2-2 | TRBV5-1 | CASTQYRNTGELFF | TGCGCCAGCACACAGTACAGAAACACCGGGGAGCTGTTTTTT
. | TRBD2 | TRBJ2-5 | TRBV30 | CAWSVRLAGETQYF | TGTGCCTGGAGTGTCCGGCTAGCGGGAGAGACCCAGTACTTC
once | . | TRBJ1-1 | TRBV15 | CATSKGPGNTEAFF | TGTGCCACCAGCAAAGGACCCGGGAACACTGAAGCTTTCTTT
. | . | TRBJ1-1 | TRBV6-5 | CASSPGRGVTEAFF | TGTGCCAGCAGTCCCGGCCGCGGGGTCACTGAAGCTTTCTTT
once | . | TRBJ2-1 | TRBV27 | CASSLGGGAFNEQFF | TGTGCCAGCAGTTTAGGGGGGGGCGCTTTTAATGAGCAGTTCTTC
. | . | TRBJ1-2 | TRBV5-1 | CASSFRLLPGNYGYTF | TGCGCCAGCAGCTTCCGGCTTCTCCCGGGGAACTATGGCTACACCTTC
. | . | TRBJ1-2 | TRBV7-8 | CASSTLHGHYGYTF | TGTGCCAGCAGCACCCTTCACGGACACTATGGCTACACCTTC
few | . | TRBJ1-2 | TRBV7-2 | CASSLTPPKDGYTF | TGTGCCAGCAGCTTAACGCCCCCCAAGGATGGCTACACCTTC
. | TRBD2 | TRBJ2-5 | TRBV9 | CASSVGRGLVRETQYF | TGTGCCAGCAGCGTAGGTAGGGGACTAGTGCGGGAGACCCAGTACTTC
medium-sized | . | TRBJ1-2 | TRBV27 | CASRRGRNYGYTF | TGTGCCAGCAGACGGGGCCGGAACTATGGCTACACCTTC
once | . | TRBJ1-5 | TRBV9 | CASSVGTASNQPQHF | TGTGCCAGCAGCGTAGGGACCGCCTCCAATCAGCCCCAGCATTTT
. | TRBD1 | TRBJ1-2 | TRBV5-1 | CASSLEGQGPYGYTF | TGCGCCAGCAGCTTGGAGGGACAGGGTCCCTATGGCTACACCTTC
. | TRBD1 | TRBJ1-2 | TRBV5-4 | CASSLGTGDYGYTF | TGTGCCAGCAGCTTAGGGACAGGGGATTACGGCTACACCTTC